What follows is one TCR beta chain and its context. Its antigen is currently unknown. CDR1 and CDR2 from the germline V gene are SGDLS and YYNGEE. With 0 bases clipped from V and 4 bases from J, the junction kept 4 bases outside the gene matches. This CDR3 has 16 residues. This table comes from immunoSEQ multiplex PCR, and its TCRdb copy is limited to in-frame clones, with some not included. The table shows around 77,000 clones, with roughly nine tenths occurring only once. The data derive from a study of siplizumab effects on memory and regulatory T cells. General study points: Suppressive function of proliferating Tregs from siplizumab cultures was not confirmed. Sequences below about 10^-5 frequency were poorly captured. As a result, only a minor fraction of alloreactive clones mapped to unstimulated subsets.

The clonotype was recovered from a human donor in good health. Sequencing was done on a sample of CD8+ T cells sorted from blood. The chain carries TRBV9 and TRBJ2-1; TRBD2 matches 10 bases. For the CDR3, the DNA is TGTGCCAGCAGCGTAGGGGCGGGACTAGCGTACAATGAGCAGTTCTTC. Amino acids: CASSVGAGLAYNEQFF.